The 14 T cell receptor beta chains given below trace back to one sample, sequenced in a study of early T cells in non-severe SARS-CoV-2 infection. Via MiXCR, TCRdb re-called the 5' RACE reads, giving one row per CDR3 protein. The sample has 69,000 or so distinct CDR3 sequences, roughly 13% seen once. The sequencing input was whole blood. These receptors all come from an adult who was a healthcare worker with PCR-confirmed SARS-CoV-2 infection or an uninfected control (not recorded which).

The chain carries TRBV6-2 or TRBV6-3 and TRBJ2-1; 10 nucleotides match TRBD2. CDR3 length: 12 residues. The germline V gene has CDR1 MNHEY and CDR2 SVGEGT. V trimming: 6 bases; J trimming: 10 bases; junction bases outside the gene matches: 3. DNA of the CDR3: TGTGCCAGCAGCACTAGCGGGAAGGAGCAGTTCTTC. Protein product: CASSTSGKEQFF.

The rearrangement links TRBV7-2 to TRBJ2-1; a possible D gene is TRBD2 (6 bases). Trimming took off 1 base at V and 2 bases at J, with 12 bases between the two ends. The germline CDR1 and CDR2 sequences are SGHTA and FQGNSA. CDR3 length: 16 amino acids. DNA for the CDR3: TGTGCCAGCAGCTTAGAAGGGTCTAGCGCCTACAATGAGCAGTTCTTC. It is translated as CASSLEGSSAYNEQFF.

The rearrangement joins TRBV19 to TRBJ2-5; tentative D call: TRBD1 (5 bases). CDR1 LNHDA and CDR2 SQIVND come from the germline V gene (reference sequence). V lost 2 bases and J lost 6, with 7 bases in between. The CDR3 runs to 12 residues. CDR3 in DNA: TGTGCCAGTAGTATACTGGGGCAGACCCAGTACTTC. Translating it yields CASSILGQTQYF. Full variable domain (remainder filled in from reference TRBV19 and TRBJ2-5): DGGITQSPKYLFRKEGQNVTLSCEQNLNHDAMYWYRQDPGQGLRLIYYSQIVNDFQKGDIAEGYSVSREKKESFPLTVTSAQKNPTAFYLCASSILGQTQYFGPGTRLLVL.

Worth noting for this clonotype: The junction differs from germline at one of its ends, possibly a read error. The chain carries TRBV29-1 and TRBJ2-3; tentative D call: TRBD2 (6 bases). The CDR3 spans 13 residues. In germline, CDR1 is SQVTM, CDR2 ANQGSEA. This CDR3 is CSVGTAGTDTKYF. For the CDR3, the DNA is TGCAGCGTTGGAACAGCGGGCACAGATACGAAGTATTTT.

There are many counts of this clonotype. The chain combines TRBV5-1 with TRBJ2-1; D perhaps matches TRBD1 (5 bases). Per germline, CDR1 SGHRS and CDR2 YFSETQ. V was pared by 0 bases and J by 4 bases, with 8 bases between. The CDR3 is made up of 14 amino acids. The CDR3 DNA reads as TGCGCCAGCAGCTTGGCCGCAGGGTACAATGAGCAGTTCTTC. As protein: CASSLAAGYNEQFF.

This clonotype has ten or more counts. The CDR3 sequence: CASSPLTGYNEQFF. The CDR3 DNA sequence: TGTGCCAGCTCACCGCTCACTGGGTACAATGAGCAGTTCTTC. The rearrangement uses TRBV18 and TRBJ2-1; D unclear. Germline V gene data show CDR1 as KGHSH and CDR2 as LQKENI. The CDR3 is made up of 14 amino acids. V shed 3 bases and J shed 4 bases, with 10 bases lying between them.

J is TRBJ2-7 and V is TRBV29-1; TRBD1 matches 8 bases. The V and J ends lost 6 bases and 6 bases, in that order; junction bases with no gene match: 4. The CDR3 has 11 amino acids. Germline CDR1 is SQVTM and CDR2 is ANQGSEA. The chain's CDR3 is CSVATGGEQYF. The CDR3 DNA reads as TGCAGCGTCGCCACAGGGGGCGAGCAGTACTTC.

This clonotype was found many times. This chain joins TRBV5-5 and TRBJ2-7; no definite D call. The CDR3 has 12 amino acids. V was trimmed by 5 bases and J by 2 bases, leaving 8 bases between them. Germline loops: CDR1 SGHKS, CDR2 YYEKEE (reference sequence). For the CDR3, the DNA is TGTGCCAGCAGTAATACGACCTACGAGCAGTACTTC. Translating gives CASSNTTYEQYF.

The V and J genes are TRBV5-5 and TRBJ2-7, with 9 bases matching TRBD1. Germline values: CDR1 SGHKS, CDR2 YYEKEE (reference sequence). The CDR3 is made up of 15 amino acids. Trimming removed 1 base from V and 3 bases from J; junction bases left unmatched: 5. The CDR3 protein is CASSLSGTGIYEQYF. The CDR3 DNA is TGTGCCAGCAGCTTGTCCGGGACAGGGATCTACGAGCAGTACTTC.

The rearrangement uses TRBV5-4 and TRBJ1-2; possibly TRBD1 for D (5 bases). This CDR3 region has 15 residues. Looked up from germline, CDR1 is SGHNT and CDR2 is YYREEE (reference sequence). Deletions cut 4 bases from V and 3 bases from J, with 16 bases between. The DNA for the CDR3 is TGTGCCAGCAGCCCGGACCGGGACGGATACTATGGCTACACCTTC. It translates to CASSPDRDGYYGYTF.

The table lists this clonotype with a few counts. The chain joins TRBV7-2 to TRBJ2-3; tentative D call: TRBD2 (5 bases). V lost 2 bases, J lost 0 bases, and 9 bases lay in between. The CDR3 sequence is 15 residues long. Per germline, CDR1 SGHTA and CDR2 FQGNSA. The DNA for the CDR3 is TGTGCCAGCAGCTTAATAGCGCGTAGCACAGATACGCAGTATTTT. It encodes CASSLIARSTDTQYF. Supplemented by reference TRBV7-2 and TRBJ2-3, the full variable domain reads GAGVSQSPSNKVTEKGKDVELRCDPISGHTALYWYRQSLGQGLEFLIYFQGNSAPDKSGLPSDRFSAERTGGSVSTLTIQRTQQEDSAVYLCASSLIARSTDTQYFGPGTRLTVL.

The CDR3 loop reads CASSAKRQGNNYGYTF. The CDR3 DNA sequence: TGCGCCAGCAGCGCCAAAAGACAGGGGAATAACTATGGCTACACCTTC. The chain recombines TRBV5-1 with TRBJ1-2, with TRBD1 identical over 8 bases. V shed 4 bases, J shed 1 base, and the junction held 9 bases outside the gene matches. Germline-derived CDR1 and CDR2 are SGHRS and YFSETQ. This CDR3 contains 16 residues.

There are many counts of this clonotype. The CDR3 nucleotides read TGTGCCAGCAGTGAAAATTCCGCAGGGGGAAAACTGTTTTTT. Amino acids: CASSENSAGGKLFF. The V gene is TRBV6-1, the J gene TRBJ1-4, with 7 bases that match TRBD1. This CDR3 spans 14 amino acids. V dropped 2 bases and J dropped 10; count of bases not matched to a gene: 7. Per the germline V gene, CDR1 is MNHNS and CDR2 is SASEGT.

The rearrangement links TRBV29-1 to TRBJ1-2; D possibly corresponds to TRBD1 (5 bases). The germline V gene has CDR1 SQVTM and CDR2 ANQGSEA. Trimming stripped 7 bases from V and 8 bases from J, with 17 bases between. This CDR3 has 12 residues. In DNA, the CDR3 is TGCAGCGCGCCCTTGTTCGGGGCGGGCTACACCTTC. It yields the protein CSAPLFGAGYTF.